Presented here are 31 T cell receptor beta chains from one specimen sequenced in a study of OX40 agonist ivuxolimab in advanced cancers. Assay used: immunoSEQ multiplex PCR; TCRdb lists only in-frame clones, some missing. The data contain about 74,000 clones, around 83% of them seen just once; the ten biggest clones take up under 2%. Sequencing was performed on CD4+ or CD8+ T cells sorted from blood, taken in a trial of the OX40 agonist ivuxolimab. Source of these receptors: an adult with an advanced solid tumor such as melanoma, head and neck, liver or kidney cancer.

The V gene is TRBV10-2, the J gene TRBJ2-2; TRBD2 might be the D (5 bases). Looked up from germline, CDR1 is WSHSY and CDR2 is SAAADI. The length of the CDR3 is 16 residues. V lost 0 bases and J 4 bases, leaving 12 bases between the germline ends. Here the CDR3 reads CASSESRESGTGELFF. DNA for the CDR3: TGCGCCAGCAGTGAGTCAAGGGAGTCCGGCACCGGGGAGCTGTTTTTT.

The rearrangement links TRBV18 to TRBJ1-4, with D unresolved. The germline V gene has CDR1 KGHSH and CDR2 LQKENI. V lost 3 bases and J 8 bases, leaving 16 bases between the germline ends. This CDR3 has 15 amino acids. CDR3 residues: CASSPDLQSGEKLFF. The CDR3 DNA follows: TGTGCCAGCTCACCCGATCTACAGAGTGGGGAAAAACTGTTTTTT.

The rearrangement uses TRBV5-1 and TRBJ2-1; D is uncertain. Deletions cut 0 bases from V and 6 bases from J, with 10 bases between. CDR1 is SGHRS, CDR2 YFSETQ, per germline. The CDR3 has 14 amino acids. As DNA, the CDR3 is TGCGCCAGCAGCTTGGAGCAACCGGGCAATGAGCAGTTCTTC. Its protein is CASSLEQPGNEQFF.

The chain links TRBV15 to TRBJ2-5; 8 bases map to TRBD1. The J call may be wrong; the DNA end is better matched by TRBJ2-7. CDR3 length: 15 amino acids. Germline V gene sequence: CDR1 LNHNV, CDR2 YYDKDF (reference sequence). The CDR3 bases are TGTGCCACCAGCAGAGGCTTAGGACAGGGCTACGAGCAGTACTTC. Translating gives CATSRGLGQGYEQYF.

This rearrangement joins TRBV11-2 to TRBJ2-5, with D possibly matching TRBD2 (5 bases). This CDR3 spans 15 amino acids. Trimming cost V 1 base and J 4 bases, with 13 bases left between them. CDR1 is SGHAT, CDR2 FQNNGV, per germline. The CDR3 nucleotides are TGTGCCAGCAGCTTAGGTCCCGGGGTAGGAGAGACCCAGTACTTC. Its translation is CASSLGPGVGETQYF.

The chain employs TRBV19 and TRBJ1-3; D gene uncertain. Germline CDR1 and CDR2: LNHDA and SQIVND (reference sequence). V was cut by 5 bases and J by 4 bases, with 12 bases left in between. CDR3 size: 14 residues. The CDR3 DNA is TGTGCCAGTAGTGCTGACGAGTCAGGAAACACCATATATTTT. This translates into CASSADESGNTIYF. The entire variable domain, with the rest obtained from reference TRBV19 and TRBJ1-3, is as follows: DGGITQSPKYLFRKEGQNVTLSCEQNLNHDAMYWYRQDPGQGLRLIYYSQIVNDFQKGDIAEGYSVSREKKESFPLTVTSAQKNPTAFYLCASSADESGNTIYFGEGSWLTVV.

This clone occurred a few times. The chain's CDR3 is CASSLAIGQGAGNEQFF. CDR3 nucleotides: TGCGCCAGCAGCTTGGCCATAGGACAGGGGGCGGGTAATGAGCAGTTCTTC. V is TRBV5-1 and J is TRBJ2-1, with 11 positions matching TRBD1. This CDR3 comprises 17 residues. The V gene end was trimmed by 0 bases and the J gene end by 7 bases; junction bases not matched to a gene: 9. Looked up from germline, CDR1 is SGHRS and CDR2 is YFSETQ.

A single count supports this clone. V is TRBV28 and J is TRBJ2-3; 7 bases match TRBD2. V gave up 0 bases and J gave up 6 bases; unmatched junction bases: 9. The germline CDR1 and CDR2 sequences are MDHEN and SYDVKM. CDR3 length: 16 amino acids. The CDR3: CASSLWASGRRDTQYF. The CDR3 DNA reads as TGTGCCAGCAGTTTATGGGCTAGCGGACGGCGGGATACGCAGTATTTT. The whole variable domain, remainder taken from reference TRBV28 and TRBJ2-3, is DVKVTQSSRYLVKRTGEKVFLECVQDMDHENMFWYRQDPGLGLRLIYFSYDVKMKEKGDIPEGYSVSREKKERFSLILESASTNQTSMYLCASSLWASGRRDTQYFGPGTRLTVL.

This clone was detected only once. The CDR3: CASSPLDEQFF. CDR3 in DNA: TGTGCCAGCAGCCCCCTTGATGAGCAGTTCTTC. The rearrangement joins TRBV7-2 to TRBJ2-1; D is unresolved. V lost 5 bases, J lost 8 bases, and 7 bases lay in between. Per the germline V gene, CDR1 is SGHTA and CDR2 is FQGNSA. CDR3 size: 11 residues.

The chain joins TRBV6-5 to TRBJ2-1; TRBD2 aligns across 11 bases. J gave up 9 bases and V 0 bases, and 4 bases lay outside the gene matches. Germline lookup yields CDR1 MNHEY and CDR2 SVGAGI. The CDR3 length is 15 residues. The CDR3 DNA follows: TGTGCCAGCAGTTACTCGTTCACTAGCGGGAGTGAGCAGTTCTTC. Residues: CASSYSFTSGSEQFF.

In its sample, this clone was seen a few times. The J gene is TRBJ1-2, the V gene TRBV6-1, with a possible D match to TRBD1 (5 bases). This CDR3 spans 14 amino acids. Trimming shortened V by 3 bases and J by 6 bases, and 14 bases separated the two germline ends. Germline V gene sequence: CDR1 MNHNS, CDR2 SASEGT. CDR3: CASSEPGPWDGYTF. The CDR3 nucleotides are TGTGCCAGCAGTGAGCCGGGACCCTGGGATGGCTACACCTTC.

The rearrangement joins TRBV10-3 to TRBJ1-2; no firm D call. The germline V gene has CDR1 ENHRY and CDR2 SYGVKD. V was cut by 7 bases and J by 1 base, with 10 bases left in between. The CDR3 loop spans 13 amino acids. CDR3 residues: CAINQEDNYGYTF. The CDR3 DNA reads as TGTGCCATCAACCAGGAAGATAACTATGGCTACACCTTC.

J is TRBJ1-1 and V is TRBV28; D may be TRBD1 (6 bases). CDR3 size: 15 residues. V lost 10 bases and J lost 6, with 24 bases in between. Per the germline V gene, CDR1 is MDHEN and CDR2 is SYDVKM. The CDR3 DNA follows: TGTGCCATAGAACAGGGAGAGTCTTTTGGCGCTGAAGCTTTCTTT. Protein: CAIEQGESFGAEAFF.

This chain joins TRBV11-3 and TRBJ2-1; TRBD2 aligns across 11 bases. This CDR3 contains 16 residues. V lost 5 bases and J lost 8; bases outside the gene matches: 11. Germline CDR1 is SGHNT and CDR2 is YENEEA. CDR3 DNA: TGTGCCAGCAGCAAAGGCACTAGCGGGAGTACTGATGAGCAGTTCTTC. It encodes CASSKGTSGSTDEQFF. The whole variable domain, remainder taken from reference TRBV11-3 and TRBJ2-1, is EAGVVQSPRYKIIEKKQPVAFWCNPISGHNTLYWYLQNLGQGPELLIRYENEEAVDDSQLPKDRFSAERLKGVDSTLKIQPAELGDSAVYLCASSKGTSGSTDEQFFGPGTRLTVL.

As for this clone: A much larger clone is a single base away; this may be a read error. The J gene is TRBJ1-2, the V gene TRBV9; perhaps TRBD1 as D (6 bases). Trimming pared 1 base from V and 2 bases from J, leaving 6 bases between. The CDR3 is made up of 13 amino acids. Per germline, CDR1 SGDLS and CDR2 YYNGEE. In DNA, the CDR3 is TGTGCCAGCAGCGTAACAGGGAACTATGGCTACACCTTC. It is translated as CASSVTGNYGYTF.

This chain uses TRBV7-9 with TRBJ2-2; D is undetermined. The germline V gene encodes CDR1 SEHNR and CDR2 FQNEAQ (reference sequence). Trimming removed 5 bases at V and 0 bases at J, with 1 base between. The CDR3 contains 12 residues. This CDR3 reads CASSPNTGELFF. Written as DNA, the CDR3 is TGTGCCAGCAGCCCGAACACCGGGGAGCTGTTTTTT.

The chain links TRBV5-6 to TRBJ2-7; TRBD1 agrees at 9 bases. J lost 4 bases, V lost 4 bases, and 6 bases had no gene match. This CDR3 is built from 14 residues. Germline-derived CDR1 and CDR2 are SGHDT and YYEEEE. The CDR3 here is CASSAGTGLYEQYF. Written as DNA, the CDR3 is TGTGCCAGCAGCGCCGGGACAGGGCTTTACGAGCAGTACTTC.

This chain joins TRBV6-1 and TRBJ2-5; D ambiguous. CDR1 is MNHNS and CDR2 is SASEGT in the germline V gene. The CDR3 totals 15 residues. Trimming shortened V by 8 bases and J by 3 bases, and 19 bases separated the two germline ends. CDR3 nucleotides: TGTGCCAGCCTTCGGGCCGTGGTCGAGAAAGAGACCCAGTACTTC. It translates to CASLRAVVEKETQYF.

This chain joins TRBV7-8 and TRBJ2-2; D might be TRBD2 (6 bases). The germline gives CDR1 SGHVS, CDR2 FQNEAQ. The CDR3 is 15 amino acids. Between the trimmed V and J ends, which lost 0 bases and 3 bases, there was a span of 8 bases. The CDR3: CASSLAAGYTGELFF. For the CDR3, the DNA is TGTGCCAGCAGCTTAGCCGCGGGGTACACCGGGGAGCTGTTTTTT. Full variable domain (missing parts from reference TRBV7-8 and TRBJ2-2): GAGVSQSPRYKVAKRGQDVALRCDPISGHVSLFWYQQALGQGPEFLTYFQNEAQLDKSGLPSDRFFAERPEGSVSTLKIQRTQQEDSAVYLCASSLAAGYTGELFFGEGSRLTVL.

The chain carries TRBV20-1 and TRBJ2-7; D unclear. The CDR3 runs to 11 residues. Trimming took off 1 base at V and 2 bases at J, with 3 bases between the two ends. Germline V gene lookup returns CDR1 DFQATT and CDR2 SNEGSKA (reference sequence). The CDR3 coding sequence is TGCAGTGCTAGAGGTCCCTACGAGCAGTACTTC. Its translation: CSARGPYEQYF.

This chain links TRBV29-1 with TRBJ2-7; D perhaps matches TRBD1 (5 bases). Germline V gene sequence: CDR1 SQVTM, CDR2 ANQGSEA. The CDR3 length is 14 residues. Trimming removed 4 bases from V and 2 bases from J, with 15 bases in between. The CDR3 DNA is TGCAGCGTTGGGCAGCGCAAGGGGACCTACGAGCAGTACTTC. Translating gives CSVGQRKGTYEQYF.

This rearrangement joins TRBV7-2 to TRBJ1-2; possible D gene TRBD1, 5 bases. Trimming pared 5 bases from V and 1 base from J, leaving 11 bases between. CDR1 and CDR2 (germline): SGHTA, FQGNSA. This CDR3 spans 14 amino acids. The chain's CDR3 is CASSRTRGNYGYTF. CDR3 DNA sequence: TGTGCCAGCAGCAGGACAAGGGGTAACTATGGCTACACCTTC.

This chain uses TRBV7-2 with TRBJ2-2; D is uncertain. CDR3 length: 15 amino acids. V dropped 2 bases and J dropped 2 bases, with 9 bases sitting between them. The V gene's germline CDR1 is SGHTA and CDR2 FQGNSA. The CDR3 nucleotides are TGTGCCAGCAGCTTAAGGCCAGCCAACACCGGGGAGCTGTTTTTT. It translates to CASSLRPANTGELFF.

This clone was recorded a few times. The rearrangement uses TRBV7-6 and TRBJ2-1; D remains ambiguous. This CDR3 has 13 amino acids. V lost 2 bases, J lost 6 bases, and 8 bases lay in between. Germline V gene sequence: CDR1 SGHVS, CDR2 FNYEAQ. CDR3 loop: CASSLYFLNEQFF. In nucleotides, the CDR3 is TGTGCCAGCAGCTTATACTTCCTCAATGAGCAGTTCTTC.

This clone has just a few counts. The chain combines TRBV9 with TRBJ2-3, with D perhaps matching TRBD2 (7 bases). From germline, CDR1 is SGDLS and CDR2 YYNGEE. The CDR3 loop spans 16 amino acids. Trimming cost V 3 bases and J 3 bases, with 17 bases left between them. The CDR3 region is CASSAGNGGATDTQYF. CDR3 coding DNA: TGTGCCAGCAGCGCCGGGAATGGGGGGGCTACAGATACGCAGTATTTT.

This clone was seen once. The CDR3 spells CASSLVVSRADTQYF. CDR3 nucleotides: TGTGCCAGCAGCTTAGTGGTCAGTCGAGCAGATACGCAGTATTTT. V gene TRBV7-2 combines with J gene TRBJ2-3; D remains ambiguous. V lost 1 base to trimming and J lost 4 bases, with 12 bases between them. Germline assignment: CDR1 SGHTA and CDR2 FQGNSA. The CDR3 loop spans 15 amino acids.

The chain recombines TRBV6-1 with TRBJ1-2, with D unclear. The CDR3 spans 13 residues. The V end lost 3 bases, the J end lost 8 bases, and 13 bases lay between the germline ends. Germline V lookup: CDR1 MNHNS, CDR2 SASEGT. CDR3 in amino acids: CASSDWSARGYTF. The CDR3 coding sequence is TGTGCCAGCAGTGACTGGTCCGCGAGGGGCTACACCTTC.

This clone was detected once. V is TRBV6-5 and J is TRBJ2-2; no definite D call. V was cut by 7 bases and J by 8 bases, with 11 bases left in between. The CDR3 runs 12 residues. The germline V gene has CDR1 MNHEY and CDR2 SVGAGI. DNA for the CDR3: TGTGCCAGCACCATCCTAGGGGGGGAGCTGTTTTTT. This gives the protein CASTILGGELFF.

CDR3 coding DNA: TGTGCCAGCACCCATATAAGAAATCAGCCCCAGCATTTT. Residues: CASTHIRNQPQHF. The chain combines TRBV12-1 with TRBJ1-5. TRBV12-1 is a pseudogene locus. The length of the CDR3 is 13 residues.

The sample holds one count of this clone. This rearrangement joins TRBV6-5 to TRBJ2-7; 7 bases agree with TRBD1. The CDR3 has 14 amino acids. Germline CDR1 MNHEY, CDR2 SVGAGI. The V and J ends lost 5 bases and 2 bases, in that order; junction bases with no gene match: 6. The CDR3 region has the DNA TGTGCCAGCAGTGGGCTTACAGGGGCCTACGAGCAGTACTTC. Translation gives CASSGLTGAYEQYF.

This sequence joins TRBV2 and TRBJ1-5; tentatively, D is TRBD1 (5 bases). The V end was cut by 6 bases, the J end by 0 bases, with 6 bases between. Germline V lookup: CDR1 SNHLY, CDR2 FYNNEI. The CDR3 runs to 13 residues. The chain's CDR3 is CASSRDSNQPQHF. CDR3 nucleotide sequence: TGTGCCAGCAGCAGGGATAGCAATCAGCCCCAGCATTTT.